These T cell receptor beta chains were read from a single sample in a study of cytomegalovirus exposure and HLA in healthy donors. The assay was immunoSEQ multiplex PCR, and TCRdb's table has in-frame clones only and misses some. This table holds 150,000 to 200,000 clones, 81% found once. Sequencing was carried out using PBMCs. The receptors stem from a man over 45 in good health and CMV-seronegative. CDR3s leave out the opening cysteine and the closing phenylalanine or tryptophan.

J gene,V gene,CDR3 protein
TRBJ1-1,TRBV7-2,ASSLRDSPHEAF
TRBJ2-5,TRBV7-3,ASSLMGRGAVETQY
TRBJ1-2,TRBV19,ASSIEGRDGYT
TRBJ1-6,TRBV27,ASSPSVYSPLH
TRBJ2-5,TRBV7-9,SSSLSRQGQETQY
TRBJ2-3,TRBV2,ASRPKGSTDTQY
TRBJ1-1,TRBV5-8,ASSPYRGWEAF
TRBJ1-2,TRBV7-9,ASSLADRPKSYGYT
TRBJ2-2,TRBV5-1,ASSLVVTGELF
TRBJ2-7,TRBV5-4,ASSSRLDRAYEQY
TRBJ1-1,TRBV4-2,ASSQKTGTEAF
TRBJ2-1,TRBV5-5,ASSFGQAGHEQF
TRBJ1-4,TRBV6-1,ASSSDGEKLF
TRBJ1-3,TRBV7-2,ASSAWQAGNSGNTIY
TRBJ1-1,TRBV5-1,ASRFIAGQGGGPTEAF
TRBJ2-5,TRBV30,AWSSGGGKTQY
TRBJ2-5,TRBV6-1,ASSDFVGLSSLEQY
TRBJ1-2,TRBV14,ASSRQGNYGYT
TRBJ2-5,TRBV15,ATSEQGETQY
TRBJ2-3,TRBV18,ASTPVLSGGVDTQY
TRBJ1-6,TRBV19,ASSVRTGDNSPLH
TRBJ1-5,TRBV2,ASSGQGIGQPQH
TRBJ1-5,TRBV5-5,ASSLARSLNSNQPQH
TRBJ2-7,TRBV5-1,ASSTLTSGTSSYEQY
TRBJ2-1,TRBV28,ASVGLAGTNEQF
TRBJ2-2,TRBV27,ASSSHGGGHTGELF
TRBJ2-7,TRBV11-2,ASSARQGTYEQY
TRBJ1-4,TRBV6-6,ASRASDEKLF
TRBJ2-1,TRBV15,ATSRGLAGGDEQF
TRBJ1-6,TRBV27,ASSFAGTKNSPLH